This entry features one T cell receptor (beta chain) sequence. This clonotype has only a few counts. Its antigen has not been determined. Base qualities are not recorded, but no much larger clone differs from it by a single base. Libraries were prepared through PCR. Sequencing instrument: Illumina HiSeq 4000. Bulk TCR libraries were made following a previously described method, with the TCR primers given in Table S5. Purification of total RNA was performed with the Qiagen AllPrep DNA/RNA kit. Before analysis, reads from multiple sequencing runs of one library were combined. The source study handled its data this way. Reads were retained only if an exact TCR constant sequence was present, and the retained reads were trimmed to 150 nt and grouped according to their 12-nt molecular barcodes. Within each barcode group, reads were sub-clustered at a 15% Levenshtein threshold, and quality-weighted consensus sequences were built per RNA molecule. Non-functional sequences were removed, as were lower-count sequences one edit away from another. Based on fitting two negative binomial distributions, any barcode sub-cluster with under 20% of the maximum read count was discarded. TCRdb reprocessing: public reads trimmed at Q25 with fastp, clones called with MiXCR, in-frame beta chains kept. Entries are consolidated by CDR3 protein sequence, retaining the most common genes and DNA. Here the V and J calls rest on TCRdb's processing, not on the authors' analysis. This sample holds about 640,000 distinct CDR3 sequences; approximately 20% were observed only once. About 0.9% of the sample comes from the top ten.

The sample comes from a study of molecular identifiers for immune sequencing clone quantification (dated by TCRdb to the late 2010s). About the investigation overall: In a replicate experiment, RNA from around 20,000 or 100,000 naive CD8 T cells was split into five aliquots, four of which were sequenced. This methods study benchmarked molecular-identifier clustering-based TCR repertoire sequencing (MIDCIRS) and TCR RNA copy counting, using CD8 T cells to do so.

Its CDR3 holds 14 amino acids, cysteine through phenylalanine. Only the CDR3 portion is preserved as DNA: 42 bases, with reading frame beginning at the first base. Cut back by 5 bases and 0 bases, the V and J ends lie 12 bases apart. The germline V gene encodes CDR1 GTSNPN and CDR2 SVGIG (reference sequence). Libraries of naive CD8 T cells were generated from approximately 20,000 to 1,000,000 sorted cells, with 10%, 30% or 50% of the purified RNA used. Naive CD8 T cells, defined as CD8+CD4-CCR7+CD45RA+, were FACS-sorted into RLT Plus buffer on a BD FACSAria II. Detection sensitivity was tested by spiking Jurkat RNA equal to about eleven TCR copies' worth into samples containing roughly 19,000-1,100,000 naive CD8 T cells. CD8 T cells were enriched with RosetteSep CD8+ T Cell Enrichment Cocktail and Ficoll-Paque, followed by ACK red cell lysis. General conclusions and limits of the study: About 3 recovered TCR RNA copies per cell were obtained by modeling, versus roughly 10 by digital PCR, implying a capture efficiency of roughly 32%. When barcode sub-clustering was not used, chimeric consensus sequences inflated TCR diversity, with chimeras reaching as high as 47%. Highly expanded clone sizes could be underestimated if identical TCR molecules share a barcode. Spiked-in Jurkat TCR RNA equivalent to a single cell was reported to be detectable even among 980,000 or so naive CD8 T cells. In CMV-specific effector cells, over 99% of molecules were held by clones above 20 RNA copies, whereas under 1% of molecules were held by such clones in naive cells. The naive libraries included spiked-in Jurkat TCR RNA (roughly ten copies' worth), and this Jurkat TCR RNA is not part of the donor repertoire.

This clonotype originated in a human donor in good health. Some libraries in this study had Jurkat cell RNA spiked in. Sample: naive CD8+ T cells from blood, with Jurkat cell RNA spiked in. Reading the label with the study, this specimen's cell subset or site is: FACS-sorted CD8+CD4-CCR7+CD45RA+ naive T cells. This chain is built from TRBV30 and TRBJ2-3; the D gene is perhaps TRBD1 or TRBD2, as each covers 5 bases. The CDR3 reads as follows: CAWGEGDSTDTQYF. The nucleotides are TGTGCCTGGGGAGAAGGGGACAGCACAGATACGCAGTATTTT.